Listed below are T cell receptor beta chains from one sample, sequenced in a study of CD8 T cells in ankylosing spondylitis. TCRdb analysed the 5' RACE reads with MiXCR anew, one entry per CDR3 protein. The sample lists roughly 64,000 distinct CDR3 sequences, 6% to 8% occurring once. Material for sequencing was synovial fluid, either unsorted or a sorted T cell fraction (not recorded which). The receptors here all came from a male donor with ankylosing spondylitis. Each CDR3 is given with its conserved first and last residue. Fields, in order: V gene, CDR3 length, clone size, D gene, J gene, CDR3 DNA, CDR3 protein. D genes are given only for firm matches. The size of a clone is reported for some rows only, either as once, few or many, or as a class for expanded clones.

TRBV7-2,16,many,TRBD1,TRBJ2-3,TGTGCCAGCAGCTCGTGGACAGGGATAGGCACAGATACGCAGTATTTT,CASSSWTGIGTDTQYF
TRBV11-2,12,many,.,TRBJ2-1,TGTGCCAGTGGAACGGACTACAATGAGCAGTTCTTC,CASGTDYNEQFF
TRBV20-1,15,.,TRBD2,TRBJ2-5,TGCAGTGCTAGGTCTAGCGGAGTAGCGGTTGGGACCCAGTACTTC,CSARSSGVAVGTQYF
TRBV7-3,15,many,.,TRBJ2-4,TGTGCCAGCAGCTTATCCGGGACGGACCAAAACATTCAGTACTTC,CASSLSGTDQNIQYF
TRBV27,14,many,.,TRBJ1-5,TGTGCCAGCAGTTTAACCGTGGGGAGTCAGCCCCAGCATTTT,CASSLTVGSQPQHF
TRBV28,13,few,.,TRBJ2-1,TGTGCCACCATGGGTGCGGGTACCCATGAGCAGTTCTTC,CATMGAGTHEQFF
TRBV29-1,13,many,.,TRBJ2-3,TGCAGCGCCCTCGGGACGGGCACAGATACGCAGTATTTT,CSALGTGTDTQYF
TRBV15,12,many,.,TRBJ2-7,TGTGCCACCAGCAGAGATTTGTACGAGCAGTACTTC,CATSRDLYEQYF
TRBV11-3,13,many,.,TRBJ2-1,TGTGCCAGCAGCTTGGGCGGTTACAATGAGCAGTTCTTC,CASSLGGYNEQFF
TRBV20-1,12,many,.,TRBJ2-7,TGCAGTGCGCCGAGCAACTCCTACGAGCAGTACTTC,CSAPSNSYEQYF
TRBV29-1,14,many,.,TRBJ2-6,TGCAGCGTTGCAGGGATCCCTGGGGCCAACGTCCTGACTTTC,CSVAGIPGANVLTF
TRBV6-1,14,few,.,TRBJ1-1,TGTGCCAGCAGAGCTTCAGGGCGAAGCACTGAAGCTTTCTTT,CASRASGRSTEAFF
TRBV7-2,13,few,TRBD1,TRBJ1-2,TGTGCCAGCAGCCAGGGACAGGGATATGGCTACACCTTC,CASSQGQGYGYTF
TRBV20-1,15,many,.,TRBJ2-1,TGCAGTGCTAGAGATGGGACGCCCAAGCGGGTTGAGCAGTTCTTC,CSARDGTPKRVEQFF
TRBV11-2,14,many,.,TRBJ2-7,TGTGCCAGCAGCTTTTCGGAGAGCTCCTACGAGCAGTACTTC,CASSFSESSYEQYF
TRBV29-1,10,many,.,TRBJ1-1,TGCAGCGTTGCCAGACGCGAAGCTTTCTTT,CSVARREAFF
TRBV28,16,.,TRBD2,TRBJ2-5,TGTGCCAGCAGTCCTCCTAGCGGGAGGGCACAAGAGACCCAGTACTTC,CASSPPSGRAQETQYF
TRBV7-8,16,many,.,TRBJ1-1,TGTGCCAGCAGCTTAGTAGGACAGATTATGAACACTGAAGCTTTCTTT,CASSLVGQIMNTEAFF
TRBV7-9,13,.,.,TRBJ1-1,TGTGCCAGCAGCCCGGACTTGAACACTGAAGCTTTCTTT,CASSPDLNTEAFF
TRBV5-6,14,few,.,TRBJ1-1,TGTGCCAGCAGCTTGAGGGCGGTGAACACTGAAGCTTTCTTT,CASSLRAVNTEAFF
TRBV7-6,14,many,.,TRBJ1-6,TGTGCCAGCAGCTTAGCTGGGGTGGACTCACCCCTCCACTTT,CASSLAGVDSPLHF
TRBV6-1,15,many,.,TRBJ1-3,TGTGCCAGCAGTGAGACAGCGCCGGAGGGAAACACCATATATTTT,CASSETAPEGNTIYF
TRBV7-2,16,many,.,TRBJ2-7,TGTGCCAGCAGCCAAGGGCCGGGACTTTACGCCTACGAGCAGTACTTC,CASSQGPGLYAYEQYF
TRBV7-3,15,.,TRBD2,TRBJ2-3,TGTGCCAGCAGCTACCAGCCGGGACTAACAGATACGCAGTATTTT,CASSYQPGLTDTQYF
TRBV28,11,many,.,TRBJ2-6,TGTGCCACCCAGAACGATTACGTCCTGACTTTC,CATQNDYVLTF
TRBV6-1,16,few,TRBD2,TRBJ2-5,TGTGCCAGCAGTGATCCCGGGCGGGAGGTAGGGGAGACCCAGTACTTC,CASSDPGREVGETQYF
TRBV5-1,16,many,TRBD1,TRBJ2-7,TGCGCCAGCAGCTTACAATACGACAGGGCGGTTCGGGAGCAGTACTTC,CASSLQYDRAVREQYF
TRBV19,16,.,TRBD2,TRBJ2-1,TGTGCCAGTAGTAACCAACTAGCGGGAGTCCACAATGAGCAGTTCTTC,CASSNQLAGVHNEQFF
TRBV20-1,14,many,.,TRBJ2-7,TGCAGTGCTACACAGCCGGGCATCGACTACGAGCAGTACTTC,CSATQPGIDYEQYF
TRBV6-1,13,.,TRBD2,TRBJ2-1,TGTGCCAGCGGGAGGGCAAGCTACAATGAGCAGTTCTTC,CASGRASYNEQFF
TRBV9,15,.,.,TRBJ2-2,TGTGCCAGCAGCGCGGTCGGACTCAACTCCGGGGAGCTGTTTTTT,CASSAVGLNSGELFF
TRBV12-3/TRBV12-4,13,many,.,TRBJ1-2,TGTGCCAGCAGTGGGGACCTCTACTATGGCTACACCTTC,CASSGDLYYGYTF
TRBV6-2/TRBV6-3,14,.,TRBD2,TRBJ2-2,TGTGCCAGCAGGGATAGCGGGATCCCCGGGGAGCTGTTTTTT,CASRDSGIPGELFF
TRBV19,15,many,.,TRBJ2-3,TGTGCCAGTCAACGGACATACATCAGCACAGATACGCAGTATTTT,CASQRTYISTDTQYF
TRBV5-1,14,many,TRBD1,TRBJ2-7,TGCGCCAGCAGCTGGGGGACAGGGCCGTCCGAGCAGTACTTC,CASSWGTGPSEQYF
TRBV3-1,14,.,.,TRBJ2-3,TGTGCCAGCAGCCGAACCGGGGGTAAAGATACGCAGTGTTTT,CASSRTGGKDTQCF
TRBV30,14,few,.,TRBJ1-1,TGTGCCTGGAGCGGTCTGGGCTTGGACACTGAAGCTTTCTTT,CAWSGLGLDTEAFF
TRBV15,14,few,.,TRBJ1-3,TGTGCCACCAGCAGAGGAGGGACTGGAAACACCATATATTTT,CATSRGGTGNTIYF
TRBV7-3,13,many,TRBD2,TRBJ2-1,TGTGCCAGCAGCTCACTAGCGGGAGGGGAGCAGTTCTTC,CASSSLAGGEQFF
TRBV18,14,many,TRBD1,TRBJ1-2,TGTGCCAGCTCACAGAGGGACAGCCGCCATGGCTACACCTTC,CASSQRDSRHGYTF
TRBV20-1,16,few,TRBD1,TRBJ1-1,TGCAGTGCTAGACAACTCAGGGGGCGCGCAACCGCTGAAGCTTTCTTT,CSARQLRGRATAEAFF
TRBV11-2,12,few,.,TRBJ1-2,TGTGCCAGCAGCTTAGGGGCAGGTGGCTACACCTTC,CASSLGAGGYTF
TRBV11-2,13,many,.,TRBJ1-5,TGTGCCAGCAGCTTTGGGGGTAGCGAGCCCCAGCATTTT,CASSFGGSEPQHF
TRBV5-1,18,many,TRBD2,TRBJ2-7,TGCGCCAGCAGCCCTGGACTAGCGGGAGGGCCAGGGGTCTCCGAGCAGTACTTC,CASSPGLAGGPGVSEQYF
TRBV7-2,14,many,TRBD2,TRBJ2-1,TGTGCCAGCAGTACTAGCGGGATAGCGGGTGAGCAGTTCTTC,CASSTSGIAGEQFF
TRBV9,17,.,TRBD1,TRBJ1-2,TGTGCCAGCAGCCCGGGGGCGACAGGGAGGTCAAACTATGGCTACACCTTC,CASSPGATGRSNYGYTF
TRBV3-1,18,few,TRBD2,TRBJ2-5,TGTGCCAGCAGCCCCGGACTAGCGGGAGTGAAGTCGTGGGAGACCCAGTACTTC,CASSPGLAGVKSWETQYF
TRBV28,13,many,.,TRBJ2-5,TGTGCCAGCAGTGTAGGGGGATTAGAGACCCAGTACTTC,CASSVGGLETQYF
TRBV18,13,.,.,TRBJ1-1,TGTGCCAGCTCACCAGCCCGGGGGACTGAAGCTTTCTTT,CASSPARGTEAFF
TRBV20-1,14,few,TRBD1,TRBJ2-3,TGCAGTGCCACATGGGACAGGCTCACAGATACGCAGTATTTT,CSATWDRLTDTQYF
TRBV27,12,many,.,TRBJ1-6,TGTGCCAGCAGATCTTATAATTCACCCCTCCACTTT,CASRSYNSPLHF
TRBV6-4,16,many,.,TRBJ2-3,TGTGCCAGCAGTGACTCGGGTACAGCGGGCACAGATACGCAGTATTTT,CASSDSGTAGTDTQYF
TRBV29-1,14,many,.,TRBJ2-1,TGCAGCGTTGAGCCCTCCGCGGGTTACAATGAGCAGTTCTTC,CSVEPSAGYNEQFF
TRBV5-1,15,many,.,TRBJ1-4,TGCGCCAGCAGCTGGCGGGGAGATCCTAATGAAAAACTGTTTTTT,CASSWRGDPNEKLFF
TRBV4-1,15,many,.,TRBJ1-5,TGCGCCAGCAGGAGTACTACCAATAGCAATCAGCCCCAGCATTTT,CASRSTTNSNQPQHF